This TCR beta chain was found in a study of cytomegalovirus exposure and HLA in healthy donors. Findings of the study overall: For presence/absence analyses, sequencing depth was assumed to be roughly uniform across donors.

Healthy bone marrow donors made up the donor group. Per germline, CDR1 SGHTA and CDR2 FQGNSA. With 3 bases clipped from V and 2 bases from J, the junction kept 7 bases outside the gene matches. CDR3 size: 15 residues. The study ran its PCR with 60 Vbeta and 13 Jbeta primers. Repertoires were generated with immunoSEQ multiplex PCR, while TCRdb's copy carries only in-frame clones and drops some. This table has under 150,000 clones, around 75% appearing once. About this clone: The antigen is not known.

The chain combines TRBV7-2 with TRBJ2-7, with 7 bases lining up with TRBD2. The sequenced material came from PBMCs. This clonotype was sampled from a man aged 30-40 years in good health and CMV-seronegative. The CDR3 DNA sequence: TGTGCCAGCAGCTTCTCCATGGGGGGGGCCTACGAGCAGTACTTC. This sequence encodes CASSFSMGGAYEQYF.